These 29 T cell receptor beta chains came from one sample sequenced in a study of blood T cell repertoires in COVID-19. Measured with immunoSEQ multiplex PCR; TCRdb has only the in-frame clones, and not every one. The sample has under 200,000 clones; 85% to 95% are singletons. The sequencing sample was made of peripheral blood. The receptors derive from a man aged 50-59 years with acute or convalescent COVID-19.

The V call is TRBV7-9, the J call TRBJ1-1; D is undetermined. The CDR3 is 13 residues long. Germline V gene sequence: CDR1 SEHNR, CDR2 FQNEAQ (reference sequence). V dropped 5 bases and J dropped 3 bases, with 10 bases sitting between them. The CDR3 coding sequence is TGTGCCAGCAGCACTCGAGGTGACACTGAAGCTTTCTTT. Encoded protein: CASSTRGDTEAFF.

V usage is TRBV27 and J usage is TRBJ2-7; D perhaps matches TRBD1 (6 bases). The germline CDR1 and CDR2 sequences are MNHEY and SMNVEV (reference sequence). The CDR3 contains 15 residues. V gave up 0 bases and J gave up 2 bases, with 11 bases separating them. The CDR3 coding sequence is TGTGCCAGCAGTTTATCGAGTCAGGGGCCCTACGAGCAGTACTTC. This gives the protein CASSLSSQGPYEQYF.

This clone has only one observation. This chain uses TRBV27 with TRBJ2-7, with no clear D. The V gene's germline CDR1 is MNHEY and CDR2 SMNVEV (reference sequence). This CDR3 has 14 residues. V lost 4 bases and J 0 bases, leaving 10 bases between the germline ends. The CDR3 DNA reads as TGTGCCAGCAGTTCGTCCCCGAGCTCCTACGAGCAGTACTTC. The encoded protein is CASSSSPSSYEQYF.

This chain links TRBV11-2 with TRBJ1-2; 12 bases map to TRBD1. V trimming: 5 bases; J trimming: 4 bases; junction bases outside the gene matches: 5. The CDR3 is made up of 15 amino acids. Per germline, CDR1 SGHAT and CDR2 FQNNGV. The CDR3 loop is CASSPGTGGGYGYTF. The CDR3 DNA is TGTGCCAGCAGCCCAGGGACAGGGGGCGGCTATGGCTACACCTTC.

This chain joins TRBV25-1 and TRBJ1-2; 11 nucleotides match TRBD1. After removal of 7 bases from V and 4 bases from J, the junction contained 5 bases not matched to a gene. This CDR3 spans 14 amino acids. Germline V gene data show CDR1 as MGHDK and CDR2 as SYGVNS. The CDR3 loop is CASTGQGAFYGYTF. In nucleotides, the CDR3 is TGTGCCAGCACCGGACAGGGGGCTTTCTATGGCTACACCTTC.

J is TRBJ2-2 and V is TRBV18, with 7 bases aligning to TRBD1. The CDR3 is 15 amino acids. Germline values: CDR1 KGHSH, CDR2 LQKENI. After removal of 8 bases from V and 6 bases from J, the junction contained 12 bases not matched to a gene. The CDR3 reads CASRRGTEGAGELFF. The CDR3 bases are TGTGCCAGCCGCAGGGGGACCGAAGGGGCCGGGGAGCTGTTTTTT.

The V call is TRBV7-2, the J call TRBJ2-1; D possibly corresponds to TRBD1 (6 bases). Germline CDR1 and CDR2: SGHTA and FQGNSA. Deletions cut 5 bases from V and 5 bases from J, with 13 bases between. CDR3 size: 14 residues. The CDR3 region is CASSPLGHHNEQFF. CDR3 DNA: TGTGCCAGCAGCCCCCTGGGACACCACAATGAGCAGTTCTTC.

The chain links TRBV3-1 (or the pseudogene TRBV3-2) to TRBJ2-2; 7 nucleotides align to TRBD1. Trimming at V came to 5 bases and at J to 2 bases, leaving 5 bases not matched to a gene. CDR1 LGHDT and CDR2 YNNKEL come from the germline V gene (reference sequence). CDR3 length equals 15 residues. CDR3 bases: TGTGCCAGCAGCAAACCAGGGGGTAACACCGGGGAGCTGTTTTTT. Translating gives CASSKPGGNTGELFF.

The chain combines TRBV10-1 with TRBJ2-1; 8 bases fit TRBD2. V was clipped by 3 bases and J by 2 bases; unmatched bases: 3. CDR1 and CDR2 from the germline V gene are WNHNN and SYGVQD (reference sequence). The CDR3 extends over 15 amino acids. The CDR3 loop is CASSESGGPYNEQFF. CDR3 DNA sequence: TGCGCCAGCAGTGAATCGGGAGGGCCCTACAATGAGCAGTTCTTC.

This clone was detected only once. The V and J genes are TRBV28 and TRBJ2-1, with 9 bases matching TRBD2. The CDR3 sequence is 15 residues long. V lost 4 bases to trimming and J lost 8 bases; unmatched junction nucleotides: 9. Germline V CDR1 and CDR2: MDHEN, SYDVKM. CDR3 region: CASSSLAGARDEQFF. The CDR3 nucleotides are TGTGCCAGCAGTTCATTAGCGGGGGCGAGGGATGAGCAGTTCTTC.

The chain combines TRBV10-3 with TRBJ2-1, with 7 bases lining up with TRBD1. After removal of 2 bases from V and 8 bases from J, the junction contained 6 bases not matched to a gene. The CDR3 sequence is 14 residues long. CDR1 and CDR2 (germline): ENHRY, SYGVKD. The CDR3 is CAISEDRAGDEQFF. CDR3 DNA sequence: TGTGCCATCAGTGAGGACAGGGCGGGCGATGAGCAGTTCTTC.

The chain joins TRBV30 to TRBJ2-3, with a possible D match to TRBD1 (5 bases). Germline CDR1 and CDR2: GTSNPN and SVGIG (reference sequence). Trimming removed 8 bases from V and 3 bases from J, with 15 bases in between. CDR3 length: 13 residues. The CDR3 sequence: CALRERGTDTQYF. Written as DNA, the CDR3 is TGTGCCCTAAGGGAAAGGGGTACAGATACGCAGTATTTT. Drawing the rest from reference TRBV30 and TRBJ2-3, the complete variable domain is SQTIHQWPATLVQPVGSPLSLECTVEGTSNPNLYWYRQAAGRGLQLLFYSVGIGQISSEVPQNLSASRPQDRQFILSSKKLLLSDSGFYLCALRERGTDTQYFGPGTRLTVL.

V and J are TRBV9 and TRBJ2-2; D unclear. V shed 0 bases and J shed 7 bases, with 4 bases lying between them. The CDR3 spans 12 residues. Germline CDR1 reads SGDLS; CDR2 reads YYNGEE. CDR3 nucleotide sequence: TGTGCCAGCAGCGTAGGAGGCGGGGAGCTGTTTTTT. It translates to CASSVGGGELFF.

The chain recombines TRBV5-1 with TRBJ2-7, with TRBD1 as a possible D gene (6 bases). Trimming left V 1 base short and J 1 base short, with 9 bases between. This CDR3 is 14 amino acids long. Germline-derived CDR1 and CDR2 are SGHRS and YFSETQ. Written as DNA, the CDR3 is TGCGCCAGCAGCTTGTCAGGGGATTCCTACGAGCAGTACTTC. This translates into CASSLSGDSYEQYF.

The chain has TRBV18 and TRBJ2-2, with a tentative D call TRBD2 (8 bases). This CDR3 contains 18 residues. The germline V gene has CDR1 KGHSH and CDR2 LQKENI. Trimming left V 5 bases short and J 0 bases short, with 19 bases between. The CDR3, as DNA: TGTGCCAGCTCATCACGGGTAGCGGGACAGACGAACACCGGGGAGCTGTTTTTT. It codes for CASSSRVAGQTNTGELFF.

Only one count was recorded for this clone. The J gene is TRBJ1-6, the V gene TRBV4-1, with TRBD1 matching over 7 bases. Germline values: CDR1 MGHRA, CDR2 YSYEKL. V dropped 1 base and J dropped 8; count of bases not matched to a gene: 11. The CDR3 covers 17 residues. This chain's CDR3 is CASSQGQIRDSHSPLHF. CDR3 in DNA: TGCGCCAGCAGCCAAGGCCAGATCCGGGACAGTCATTCACCCCTCCACTTT.

The gene calls are TRBV4-1 and TRBJ2-2, with 12 positions matching TRBD2. The CDR3 loop spans 19 amino acids. J lost 4 bases, V lost 3 bases, and 12 bases had no gene match. Germline assignment: CDR1 MGHRA and CDR2 YSYEKL. CDR3 region: CASSQTGPLAGGGTGELFF. The CDR3 coding sequence is TGCGCCAGCAGCCAGACCGGTCCTCTAGCGGGAGGGGGCACCGGGGAGCTGTTTTTT.

The rearrangement joins TRBV28 to TRBJ1-5; the D is unclear. Germline lookup yields CDR1 MDHEN and CDR2 SYDVKM. The CDR3 runs 16 residues. Trimming took 3 bases from V and 7 from J, leaving 19 bases between them. The CDR3: CASSFPQALPSQPQHF. CDR3 sequence (DNA): TGTGCCAGCAGTTTCCCCCAGGCACTGCCTAGCCAGCCCCAGCATTTT. The variable domain in full, completed from reference TRBV28 and TRBJ1-5, reads DVKVTQSSRYLVKRTGEKVFLECVQDMDHENMFWYRQDPGLGLRLIYFSYDVKMKEKGDIPEGYSVSREKKERFSLILESASTNQTSMYLCASSFPQALPSQPQHFGDGTRLSIL.

V is TRBV7-9 and J is TRBJ2-5; 9 nucleotides agree with TRBD1. The CDR3 consists of 15 residues. V shed 4 bases, J shed 4 bases, and the junction held 7 bases outside the gene matches. The V gene's germline CDR1 is SEHNR and CDR2 FQNEAQ (reference sequence). The CDR3 nucleotides read TGTGCCAGCAGCTCCACAGGGGGCGCGGGAGAGACCCAGTACTTC. It encodes CASSSTGGAGETQYF.

The rearrangement uses TRBV21-1 and TRBJ2-7; the table's D call, TRBD2, was not checked against the DNA. TRBV21-1 is a documented pseudogene. The CDR3 is 18 amino acids. CDR3: CASSKGGDVWDDDYEQYV. CDR3 sequence (DNA): TGTGCCAGCAGCAAAGGGGGGGACGTTTGGGACGACGACTACGAGCAGTACGTC.

The chain couples TRBV24-1 to TRBJ2-5, with 10 bases that match TRBD2. Trimming cost V 2 bases and J 6 bases; bases outside gene matches: 2. The CDR3 is 14 residues long. Germline assignment: CDR1 KGHDR and CDR2 SFDVKD. The CDR3: CATSDSTSGKTQYF. The CDR3 bases are TGTGCCACCAGTGATTCAACTAGCGGGAAGACCCAGTACTTC.

This chain connects TRBV7-2 to TRBJ2-2, with D perhaps TRBD2 (7 bases). This CDR3 region has 15 residues. Germline CDR1 and CDR2: SGHTA and FQGNSA. Trimming cost V 7 bases and J 4 bases, with 16 bases left between them. The CDR3 DNA is TGTGCCAGCACCAAAGGGGGGGCCGGCACCGGGGAGCTGTTTTTT. Translated, it gives CASTKGGAGTGELFF.

This chain links TRBV10-3 with TRBJ2-3; 7 positions agree with TRBD2. This CDR3 is built from 12 residues. Per germline, CDR1 ENHRY and CDR2 SYGVKD. For the CDR3, the DNA is TGTGCGGCAGGCGGGAGCCCAGATACGCAGTATTTT. It specifies CAAGGSPDTQYF.

The chain couples TRBV6-5 to TRBJ2-3, with 10 bases lining up with TRBD2. Germline CDR1 MNHEY, CDR2 SVGAGI. This CDR3 contains 14 residues. Trimming at V came to 3 bases and at J to 6 bases, leaving 3 bases not matched to a gene. The CDR3 nucleotides are TGTGCCAGCAGTTATAGCGGGGGGTCCGATACGCAGTATTTT. Protein product: CASSYSGGSDTQYF.

The chain employs TRBV7-8 and TRBJ1-5; 7 bases map to TRBD1. Trimming cost V 8 bases and J 2 bases; bases outside gene matches: 9. The germline gives CDR1 SGHVS, CDR2 FQNEAQ. This CDR3 is built from 15 residues. CDR3 sequence reads: CASAQPTGGNQPQHF. DNA for the CDR3: TGTGCCAGCGCTCAACCAACAGGGGGCAATCAGCCCCAGCATTTT.

The V call is TRBV18, the J call TRBJ2-1, with D possibly TRBD1 on 6 matching bases. Trimming cost V 5 bases and J 15 bases, with 17 bases left between them. CDR3 size: 12 residues. Germline V lookup: CDR1 KGHSH, CDR2 LQKENI. The CDR3, as DNA: TGTGCCAGCTCAGCCGAAGGACAGCCGTCGTTCTTC. It translates to CASSAEGQPSFF.

The chain combines TRBV28 with TRBJ2-2, with TRBD2 as a possible D gene (6 bases). Looked up from germline, CDR1 is MDHEN and CDR2 is SYDVKM. V was clipped by 6 bases and J by 5 bases, with 16 bases between them. CDR3 length: 15 amino acids. The CDR3 reads CASSLPAGNTGELFF. The CDR3 nucleotides read TGTGCCAGCAGCCTTCCAGCGGGCAATACCGGGGAGCTGTTTTTT.

The gene calls are TRBV24-1 and TRBJ2-3; D is undetermined. The V and J ends lost 7 bases and 1 base respectively, with 8 bases between them. The CDR3 runs to 13 residues. Germline-derived CDR1 and CDR2 are KGHDR and SFDVKD. The chain's CDR3 is CATSRPGTDTQYF. In DNA, the CDR3 is TGTGCCACCAGCCGCCCGGGCACAGATACGCAGTATTTT.

J is TRBJ1-1 and V is TRBV30, with D unclear. V was pared by 2 bases and J by 0 bases, with 7 bases between. Germline loops: CDR1 GTSNPN, CDR2 SVGIG (reference sequence). The CDR3 consists of 13 residues. CDR3 sequence: CAWSPPVNTEAFF. In DNA form, the CDR3 reads TGTGCCTGGAGTCCCCCTGTGAACACTGAAGCTTTCTTT.